What follows are 32 T cell receptor beta chains derived from one specimen sequenced in a study of STAT5B mutations in CD4+ large granular lymphocyte leukemia. The table came from immunoSEQ multiplex PCR; TCRdb's copy has only in-frame clones and leaves some out. The sample includes under 35,000 clones, 78% of them seen just once. Sequencing was done on a sample of CD4+ T cells from blood buffy coats. These receptors came from a human donor in good health.

The V and J genes are TRBV11-1 and TRBJ2-7; no firm D call. CDR3 size: 14 residues. The germline V and J ends were trimmed by 3 bases and 3 bases, with 12 bases remaining between them. From germline, CDR1 is SGHAT and CDR2 FQDESV (reference sequence). CDR3 residues: CASSFFGWLYEQYF. The CDR3, as DNA: TGTGCCAGCAGCTTTTTCGGGTGGCTCTACGAGCAGTACTTC.

The rearrangement joins TRBV6-1 to TRBJ1-4, with 8 nucleotides matching TRBD1. The CDR3 is 16 amino acids. Germline CDR1 reads MNHNS; CDR2 reads SASEGT. Trimming took 2 bases from V and 7 from J; bases not matched to a gene: 9. In DNA form, the CDR3 reads TGTGCCAGCAGTGAATTTGGACAGGGAGACGGTGAAAAACTGTTTTTT. The encoded protein is CASSEFGQGDGEKLFF.

This clone was seen a single time. The chain links TRBV30 to TRBJ2-3; D is uncertain. The ends were cut back, 2 bases at V and 0 bases at J, with 12 bases in the middle. The CDR3 spans 15 residues. Germline values: CDR1 GTSNPN, CDR2 SVGIG (reference sequence). The chain's CDR3 is CAWSPTAFSTDTQYF. CDR3 bases: TGTGCCTGGAGTCCTACGGCATTTAGCACAGATACGCAGTATTTT.

This clone was picked up one time. V and J are TRBV18 and TRBJ1-4, with D hard to call. The germline V gene encodes CDR1 KGHSH and CDR2 LQKENI. The CDR3 length is 13 residues. Trimming cost V 1 base and J 6 bases, with 6 bases left between them. The CDR3 is CASSPQKDEKLFF. The CDR3 region has the DNA TGTGCCAGCTCACCACAGAAAGATGAAAAACTGTTTTTT. Combining the CDR3 with reference TRBV18 and TRBJ1-4 gives the whole variable domain NAGVMQNPRHLVRRRGQEARLRCSPMKGHSHVYWYRQLPEEGLKFMVYLQKENIIDESGMPKERFSAEFPKEGPSILRIQQVVRGDSAAYFCASSPQKDEKLFFGSGTQLSVL.

The chain links TRBV11-2 to TRBJ2-1; 7 bases align to TRBD2. Germline V gives CDR1 SGHAT, CDR2 FQNNGV. The CDR3 spans 16 residues. The J segment lost 7 bases and the V segment lost 5 bases, leaving 14 bases of the junction unmatched. The chain's CDR3 is CASSRAGTTSLNEQFF. The DNA of the CDR3 is TGTGCCAGCAGCCGTGCCGGGACTACCAGTCTAAATGAGCAGTTCTTC.

CDR3 DNA sequence: TGTGCCAGCTCGCCCAGCGTAGTCTCTCACAATGAGCAGTTCTTC. Protein sequence: CASSPSVVSHNEQFF. The V call is TRBV18, the J call TRBJ2-1; the D is unclear. Germline lookup yields CDR1 KGHSH and CDR2 LQKENI. With 6 bases removed from V and 5 bases from J, the gap between germline ends came to 17 bases. The CDR3 has 15 amino acids. Supplemented by reference TRBV18 and TRBJ2-1, the full variable domain reads NAGVMQNPRHLVRRRGQEARLRCSPMKGHSHVYWYRQLPEEGLKFMVYLQKENIIDESGMPKERFSAEFPKEGPSILRIQQVVRGDSAAYFCASSPSVVSHNEQFFGPGTRLTVL.

The chain couples TRBV6-1 to TRBJ2-5; TRBD2 aligns across 9 bases. The CDR3 runs to 16 residues. Looked up from germline, CDR1 is MNHNS and CDR2 is SASEGT. V was pared by 1 base and J by 5 bases, with 8 bases of the junction left unmatched. As DNA, the CDR3 is TGTGCCAGCAGTGAAGGGGCTAGCGGGATGGGGGAGACCCAGTACTTC. Protein sequence: CASSEGASGMGETQYF.

A single count supports this clone. V usage is TRBV11-1 and J usage is TRBJ1-6, with D possibly TRBD1 on 6 matching bases. There are 13 residues in the CDR3. Germline CDR1 SGHAT, CDR2 FQDESV (reference sequence). The germline V and J ends were trimmed by 5 bases and 7 bases, with 9 bases remaining between them. This chain's CDR3 is CASSQGPNSPLHF. Here the CDR3 DNA reads TGTGCCAGCAGCCAGGGGCCAAATTCACCCCTCCACTTT.

V and J are TRBV30 and TRBJ1-3, with D uncertain. The CDR3 has 13 residues. Germline V gene lookup returns CDR1 GTSNPN and CDR2 SVGIG (reference sequence). The V end was cut by 1 base, the J end by 0 bases, with 4 bases between. CDR3 sequence: CAWSGVSGNTIYF. CDR3 nucleotides: TGTGCCTGGAGTGGGGTCTCTGGAAACACCATATATTTT.

The chain joins TRBV9 to TRBJ2-3; 11 bases agree with TRBD2. The CDR3 is 18 residues long. V gave up 4 bases and J gave up 0 bases; unmatched junction bases: 10. The germline V gene has CDR1 SGDLS and CDR2 YYNGEE. CDR3 coding DNA: TGTGCCAGCAGCCCCGGGACTAGCGGAATTACTAGCACAGATACGCAGTATTTT. It translates to CASSPGTSGITSTDTQYF.

V is TRBV7-3 and J is TRBJ2-3; tentatively, D is TRBD2 (5 bases). V was shortened by 1 base and J by 6 bases, with 14 bases between the two germline ends. The CDR3 is made up of 15 amino acids. Germline V CDR1 and CDR2: SGHTA, FQGTGA. CDR3 sequence: CASSLMAAASDTQYF. The CDR3 coding sequence is TGTGCCAGCAGCTTAATGGCCGCGGCTAGCGATACGCAGTATTTT.

Concerning this clone: The sample carries other DNA sequences with the same CDR3. The chain has TRBV18 and TRBJ2-5; D gene uncertain. There are 12 residues in the CDR3. The V gene's germline CDR1 is KGHSH and CDR2 LQKENI. Trimming took off 3 bases at V and 1 base at J, with 3 bases between the two ends. The CDR3 DNA is TGTGCCAGCTCACCGTCCCAAGAGACCCAGTACTTC. Its translation is CASSPSQETQYF. Full variable domain (missing parts from reference TRBV18 and TRBJ2-5): NAGVMQNPRHLVRRRGQEARLRCSPMKGHSHVYWYRQLPEEGLKFMVYLQKENIIDESGMPKERFSAEFPKEGPSILRIQQVVRGDSAAYFCASSPSQETQYFGPGTRLLVL.

This rearrangement joins TRBV5-4 to TRBJ2-2; possible D gene TRBD1, 6 bases. The CDR3 sequence is 14 residues long. The germline V gene encodes CDR1 SGHNT and CDR2 YYREEE (reference sequence). Trimming shortened V by 5 bases and J by 6 bases, and 14 bases separated the two germline ends. In nucleotides, the CDR3 is TGTGCCAGCAGTCCGCCACAGGGCCCCGGGGAGCTGTTTTTT. Its protein product is CASSPPQGPGELFF. The whole variable domain, remainder taken from reference TRBV5-4 and TRBJ2-2, is ETGVTQSPTHLIKTRGQQVTLRCSSQSGHNTVSWYQQALGQGPQFIFQYYREEENGRGNFPPRFSGLQFPNYSSELNVNALELDDSALYLCASSPPQGPGELFFGEGSRLTVL.

The gene calls are TRBV27 and TRBJ2-3; D unresolved. Germline CDR1 and CDR2: MNHEY and SMNVEV (reference sequence). The CDR3 loop spans 14 amino acids. V lost 4 bases to trimming and J lost 0 bases, with 8 bases between them. CDR3 protein: CASSSVSSTDTQYF. The CDR3 DNA reads TGTGCCAGCAGTTCAGTGTCTAGCACAGATACGCAGTATTTT.

This clone came up a few times. This chain connects TRBV2 to TRBJ1-5; 7 bases match TRBD1. This CDR3 has 14 residues. Germline lookup yields CDR1 SNHLY and CDR2 FYNNEI. V lost 4 bases and J lost 9; bases outside the gene matches: 9. The CDR3 region is CASSGQGPTRPQHF. CDR3 in DNA: TGTGCCAGCAGTGGACAGGGCCCTACGAGGCCCCAGCATTTT.

The chain carries TRBV11-2 and TRBJ1-1; no firm D call. CDR3 length equals 16 residues. Germline CDR1 and CDR2: SGHAT and FQNNGV. Trimming took off 5 bases at V and 0 bases at J, with 16 bases between the two ends. CDR3 nucleotide sequence: TGTGCCAGCAGCATGGACGGTTCCACTATGAACACTGAAGCTTTCTTT. Protein: CASSMDGSTMNTEAFF.

This clone is a singleton in its sample. The chain recombines TRBV28 with TRBJ2-1, with 11 bases matching TRBD1. The CDR3 is made up of 15 amino acids. Per the germline V gene, CDR1 is MDHEN and CDR2 is SYDVKM. J gave up 10 bases and V 4 bases, and 9 bases lay outside the gene matches. CDR3 in amino acids: CASSSGQGVQEEQFF. The CDR3 bases are TGTGCCAGCAGTTCGGGACAGGGGGTTCAAGAGGAGCAGTTCTTC.

This clone was counted a few times. This rearrangement joins TRBV2 to TRBJ1-2, with a possible D match to TRBD1 (5 bases). The CDR3 has 13 residues. Germline assignment: CDR1 SNHLY and CDR2 FYNNEI. The V gene lost 7 bases and the J gene lost 0 bases, with 9 bases spanning the gap. CDR3 loop: CASTPGANYGYTF. CDR3 DNA sequence: TGTGCCAGCACGCCGGGGGCTAACTATGGCTACACCTTC.

CDR3 in DNA: TGTGCCAGCAGTTCAGGGGAGAATCAGCCCCAGCATTTT. Amino acids: CASSSGENQPQHF. The V call is TRBV28, the J call TRBJ1-5, with a possible D match to TRBD1 (6 bases). The CDR3 extends over 13 amino acids. With 4 bases removed from V and 4 bases from J, the gap between germline ends came to 8 bases. Per the germline V gene, CDR1 is MDHEN and CDR2 is SYDVKM.

The rearrangement joins TRBV5-5 to TRBJ1-5; D is ambiguous. In germline, CDR1 is SGHKS, CDR2 YYEKEE (reference sequence). This CDR3 contains 14 residues. V was trimmed by 2 bases and J by 5 bases, leaving 11 bases between them. The CDR3 sequence is CASSLVREDQPQHF. CDR3 sequence (DNA): TGTGCCAGCAGCTTAGTACGAGAAGATCAGCCCCAGCATTTT.

The CDR3 bases are TGTGCCAGCAGCGTTGGGGGGGCGATGGGCTACGAGCAGTACTTC. It yields the protein CASSVGGAMGYEQYF. The chain recombines TRBV11-2 with TRBJ2-7; a possible D gene is TRBD2 (7 bases). Deletions cut 5 bases from V and 3 bases from J, with 17 bases between. CDR3 length equals 15 residues. CDR1 is SGHAT and CDR2 is FQNNGV in the germline V gene.

The CDR3 nucleotides read TGTGCCATCAGCTATGGACAGCTGAACACTGAAGCTTTCTTT. Residues: CAISYGQLNTEAFF. The chain has TRBV10-3 and TRBJ1-1; D is possibly TRBD1 (6 bases). This CDR3 contains 14 residues. Trimming took 6 bases from V and 0 from J, leaving 11 bases between them. Germline V CDR1 and CDR2: ENHRY, SYGVKD.

The chain employs TRBV9 and TRBJ2-3; TRBD2 aligns across 10 bases. V lost 4 bases to trimming and J lost 5 bases; unmatched junction nucleotides: 7. The CDR3 loop spans 15 amino acids. Germline-derived CDR1 and CDR2 are SGDLS and YYNGEE. The CDR3 DNA reads TGTGCCAGCAGCCGAGCGGGAGGGCGTGGAGATACGCAGTATTTT. This translates into CASSRAGGRGDTQYF.

This clone is a singleton in its sample. This chain links TRBV6-6 with TRBJ1-2; 8 nucleotides match TRBD1. CDR1 and CDR2 from the germline V gene are MNHNY and SVGAGI (reference sequence). This CDR3 contains 13 residues. After removal of 4 bases from V and 6 bases from J, the junction contained 4 bases not matched to a gene. CDR3: CASSLDRVDGYTF. In nucleotides, the CDR3 is TGTGCCAGCAGTTTGGACAGGGTGGATGGCTACACCTTC.

This clone was counted between two and nine times. V gene TRBV6-6 combines with J gene TRBJ2-7; 7 bases fit TRBD2. The V gene end was trimmed by 5 bases and the J gene end by 4 bases; junction bases not matched to a gene: 11. The CDR3 runs 15 residues. Per the germline V gene, CDR1 is MNHNY and CDR2 is SVGAGI (reference sequence). The CDR3 sequence: CASSASGTNGYEQYF. In DNA, the CDR3 is TGTGCCAGCAGTGCCTCCGGGACTAATGGATACGAGCAGTACTTC.

The genes are TRBV10-2 and TRBJ2-1; D is unclear. Trimming removed 6 bases from V and 3 bases from J, with 9 bases in between. This CDR3 comprises 13 residues. Germline CDR1 WSHSY, CDR2 SAAADI. The CDR3 sequence: CASRNMDYNEQFF. The CDR3, as DNA: TGCGCCAGCAGGAACATGGACTACAATGAGCAGTTCTTC.

The rearrangement uses TRBV7-2 and TRBJ1-3; D is perhaps TRBD1 (5 bases). Germline V gene lookup returns CDR1 SGHTA and CDR2 FQGNSA. Between the trimmed V and J ends, which lost 0 bases and 8 bases, there was a span of 8 bases. The CDR3 is 13 residues long. Here the CDR3 reads CASSLAGEHTIYF. The CDR3 coding sequence is TGTGCCAGCAGCTTAGCAGGGGAGCACACCATATATTTT.

The chain couples TRBV5-1 to TRBJ2-7; 10 positions match TRBD1. J was trimmed by 7 bases and V by 5 bases; bases with no gene match: 9. Germline lookup yields CDR1 SGHRS and CDR2 YFSETQ. CDR3 length: 14 amino acids. The CDR3 loop reads CASSHEPGQGEQYF. The CDR3 DNA follows: TGCGCCAGCAGTCACGAACCGGGACAGGGGGAGCAGTACTTC.

This clone was seen only once. V is TRBV25-1 and J is TRBJ2-5, with D possibly TRBD1 on 6 matching bases. CDR3 size: 15 residues. Germline V gene data show CDR1 as MGHDK and CDR2 as SYGVNS. V lost 9 bases and J lost 1, with 18 bases in between. The CDR3 here is CASAITGLGQETQYF. CDR3 in DNA: TGTGCCAGTGCAATTACAGGGTTGGGCCAAGAGACCCAGTACTTC.

V is TRBV7-2 and J is TRBJ2-1, with 11 bases that match TRBD1. Germline loops: CDR1 SGHTA, CDR2 FQGNSA. This CDR3 comprises 16 residues. After removal of 2 bases from V and 7 bases from J, the junction contained 7 bases not matched to a gene. CDR3 protein: CASSLRDRGYGNEQFF. CDR3 DNA sequence: TGTGCCAGCAGCTTAAGGGACAGGGGGTACGGTAATGAGCAGTTCTTC.

In its sample, this clone was seen a few times. V and J are TRBV7-9 and TRBJ1-3; no firm D call. Germline CDR1 is SEHNR and CDR2 is FQNEAQ (reference sequence). V lost 2 bases and J lost 7, with 0 bases in between. This CDR3 contains 10 residues. The CDR3 is CASSLNTIYF. In nucleotides, the CDR3 is TGTGCCAGCAGCTTAAACACCATATATTTT.

The rearrangement links TRBV19 to TRBJ1-1; 7 bases align to TRBD1. The CDR3 has 14 amino acids. Germline CDR1 and CDR2: LNHDA and SQIVND (reference sequence). V dropped 1 base and J dropped 4; count of bases not matched to a gene: 3. CDR3 sequence reads: CASSIGQGRTEAFF. In nucleotides, the CDR3 is TGTGCCAGTAGTATAGGACAGGGTCGCACTGAAGCTTTCTTT.